This paragraph reports one T cell receptor (beta chain). Antigen unknown. The sample belongs to a study of cytomegalovirus exposure and HLA in healthy donors. In the study overall: Previous work identified 120 million or so unique TCR beta sequences from 150 million to 200 million T cells. Study findings and constraints: It was reported in a later analysis that an Asian-associated ancestry cluster showed fewer N-insertions than the 666-donor mean.

Use of 60 Vbeta and 13 Jbeta primers characterized the PCR. Repertoires were generated with immunoSEQ multiplex PCR, while TCRdb's copy carries only in-frame clones and drops some. The sample lists around 190,000 clones, 70% to 90% seen once, with approximately 1.7% in the top ten. This CDR3 is built from 13 residues. Trimming removed 1 base at V and 3 bases at J, with 4 bases between. The germline V gene has CDR1 MNHEY and CDR2 SMNVEV (reference sequence). This sequence joins TRBV27 and TRBJ1-5; unclear D gene. The receptor was derived from a woman younger than 30 in good health and CMV-seronegative. The source material was PBMCs. The CDR3 loop reads CASSLYINQPQHF. CDR3 sequence (DNA): TGTGCCAGCAGTTTATACATCAATCAGCCCCAGCATTTT.